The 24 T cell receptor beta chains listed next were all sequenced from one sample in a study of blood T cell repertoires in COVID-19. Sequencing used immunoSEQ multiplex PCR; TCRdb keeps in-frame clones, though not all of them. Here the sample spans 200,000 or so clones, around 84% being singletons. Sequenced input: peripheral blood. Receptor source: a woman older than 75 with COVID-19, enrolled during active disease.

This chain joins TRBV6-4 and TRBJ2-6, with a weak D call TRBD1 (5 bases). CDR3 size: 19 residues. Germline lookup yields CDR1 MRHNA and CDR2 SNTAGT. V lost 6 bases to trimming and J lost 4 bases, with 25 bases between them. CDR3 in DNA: TGTGCCAGCAGACCCAAAACAGGACCTGAGGTGGTGGGGGCCAACGTCCTGACTTTC. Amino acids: CASRPKTGPEVVGANVLTF.

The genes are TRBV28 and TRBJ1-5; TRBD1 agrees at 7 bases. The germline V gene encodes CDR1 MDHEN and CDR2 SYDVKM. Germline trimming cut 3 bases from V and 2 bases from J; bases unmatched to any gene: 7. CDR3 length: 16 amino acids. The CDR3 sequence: CASSLVQGGGNQPQHF. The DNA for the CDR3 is TGTGCCAGCAGTTTGGTGCAGGGGGGCGGCAATCAGCCCCAGCATTTT.

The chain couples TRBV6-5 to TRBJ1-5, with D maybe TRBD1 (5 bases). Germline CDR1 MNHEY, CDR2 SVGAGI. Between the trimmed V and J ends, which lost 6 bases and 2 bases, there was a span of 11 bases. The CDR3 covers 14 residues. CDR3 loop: CASRTLRGNQPQHF. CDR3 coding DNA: TGTGCCAGCAGGACTCTCAGGGGCAATCAGCCCCAGCATTTT.

CDR3 nucleotide sequence: TGTGCCAGCAGCCAAGACCAGGGGGACAATGAAAAACTGTTTTTT. It encodes CASSQDQGDNEKLFF. The chain combines TRBV14 with TRBJ1-4; 7 nucleotides match TRBD1. This CDR3 contains 15 residues. V shed 0 bases, J shed 5 bases, and the junction held 3 bases outside the gene matches. Germline CDR1 SGHDN, CDR2 FVKESK.

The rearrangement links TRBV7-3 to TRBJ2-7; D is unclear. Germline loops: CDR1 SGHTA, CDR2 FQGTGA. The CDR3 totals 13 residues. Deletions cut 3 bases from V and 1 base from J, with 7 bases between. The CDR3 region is CASSLSVSYEQYF. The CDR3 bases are TGTGCCAGCAGCTTGTCAGTTTCCTACGAGCAGTACTTC.

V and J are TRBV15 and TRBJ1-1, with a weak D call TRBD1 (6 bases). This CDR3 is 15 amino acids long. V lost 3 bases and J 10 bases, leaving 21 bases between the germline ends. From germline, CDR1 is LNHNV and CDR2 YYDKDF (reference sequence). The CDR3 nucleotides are TGTGCCACCAGCAGCCTGCGGACTGGGGGCCAGGTAGCTTTCTTT. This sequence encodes CATSSLRTGGQVAFF.

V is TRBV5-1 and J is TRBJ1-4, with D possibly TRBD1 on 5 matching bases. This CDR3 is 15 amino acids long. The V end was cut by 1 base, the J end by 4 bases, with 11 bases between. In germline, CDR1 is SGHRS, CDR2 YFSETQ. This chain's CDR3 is CASSLYGTSNEKLFF. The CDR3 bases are TGCGCCAGCAGCTTGTATGGGACTAGTAATGAAAAACTGTTTTTT.

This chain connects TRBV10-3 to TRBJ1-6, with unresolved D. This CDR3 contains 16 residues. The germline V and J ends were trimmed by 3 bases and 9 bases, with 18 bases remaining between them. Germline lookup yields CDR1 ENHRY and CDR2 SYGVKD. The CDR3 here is CAISDAVSAASSPLHF. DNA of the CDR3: TGTGCCATCAGTGATGCCGTCTCGGCGGCATCTTCACCCCTCCACTTT.

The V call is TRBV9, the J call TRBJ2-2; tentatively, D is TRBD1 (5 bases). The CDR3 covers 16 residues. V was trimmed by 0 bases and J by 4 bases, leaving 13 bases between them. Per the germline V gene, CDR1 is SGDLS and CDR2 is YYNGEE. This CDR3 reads CASSVVSPQGTGELFF. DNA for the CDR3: TGTGCCAGCAGCGTAGTCAGCCCCCAGGGCACCGGGGAGCTGTTTTTT.

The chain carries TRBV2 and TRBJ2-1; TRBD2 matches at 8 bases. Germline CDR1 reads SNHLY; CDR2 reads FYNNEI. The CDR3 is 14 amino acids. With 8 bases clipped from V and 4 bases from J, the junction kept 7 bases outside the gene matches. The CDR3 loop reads CASLIGGGYNEQFF. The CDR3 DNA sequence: TGTGCCAGCCTCATCGGGGGGGGGTACAATGAGCAGTTCTTC.

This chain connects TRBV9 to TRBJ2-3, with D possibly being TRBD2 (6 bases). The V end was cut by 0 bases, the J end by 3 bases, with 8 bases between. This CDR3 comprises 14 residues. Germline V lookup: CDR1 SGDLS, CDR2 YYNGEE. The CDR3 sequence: CASSVARGTDTQYF. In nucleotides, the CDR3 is TGTGCCAGCAGCGTAGCGCGGGGTACAGATACGCAGTATTTT.

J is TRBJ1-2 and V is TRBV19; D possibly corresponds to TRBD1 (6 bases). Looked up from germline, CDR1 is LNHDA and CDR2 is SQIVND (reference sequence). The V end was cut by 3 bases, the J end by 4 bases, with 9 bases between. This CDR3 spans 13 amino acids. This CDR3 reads CASSMDSAYGYTF. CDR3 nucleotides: TGTGCCAGTAGTATGGACAGTGCCTATGGCTACACCTTC.

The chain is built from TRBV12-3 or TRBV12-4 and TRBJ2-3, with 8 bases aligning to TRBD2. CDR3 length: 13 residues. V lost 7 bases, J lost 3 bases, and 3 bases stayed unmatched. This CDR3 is CASTGRGTDTQYF. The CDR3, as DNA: TGTGCCAGCACCGGGAGGGGGACAGATACGCAGTATTTT.

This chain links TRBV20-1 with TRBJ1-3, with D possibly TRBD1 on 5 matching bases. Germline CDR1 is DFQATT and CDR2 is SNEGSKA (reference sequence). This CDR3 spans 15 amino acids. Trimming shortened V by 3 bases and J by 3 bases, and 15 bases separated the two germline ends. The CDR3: CSASSTATGGNTIYF. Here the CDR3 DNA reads TGCAGTGCTAGTTCGACAGCCACGGGTGGAAACACCATATATTTT.

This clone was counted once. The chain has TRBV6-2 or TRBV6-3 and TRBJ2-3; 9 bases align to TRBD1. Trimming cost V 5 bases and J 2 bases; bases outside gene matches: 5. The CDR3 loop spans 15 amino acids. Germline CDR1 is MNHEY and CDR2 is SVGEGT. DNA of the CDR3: TGTGCCAGCAGTGGCGACAGGGGGAACACAGATACGCAGTATTTT. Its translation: CASSGDRGNTDTQYF.

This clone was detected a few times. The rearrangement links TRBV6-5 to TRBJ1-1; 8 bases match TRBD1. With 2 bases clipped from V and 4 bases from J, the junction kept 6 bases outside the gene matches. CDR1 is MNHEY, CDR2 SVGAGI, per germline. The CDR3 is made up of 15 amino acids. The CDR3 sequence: CASSYRGQAGTEAFF. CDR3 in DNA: TGTGCCAGCAGTTACCGGGGACAGGCGGGCACTGAAGCTTTCTTT.

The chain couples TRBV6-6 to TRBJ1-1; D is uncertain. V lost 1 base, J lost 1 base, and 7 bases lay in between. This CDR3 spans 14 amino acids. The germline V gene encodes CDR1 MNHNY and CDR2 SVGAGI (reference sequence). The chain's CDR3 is CASSYLGPNTEAFF. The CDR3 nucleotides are TGTGCCAGCAGTTACTTGGGCCCGAACACTGAAGCTTTCTTT.

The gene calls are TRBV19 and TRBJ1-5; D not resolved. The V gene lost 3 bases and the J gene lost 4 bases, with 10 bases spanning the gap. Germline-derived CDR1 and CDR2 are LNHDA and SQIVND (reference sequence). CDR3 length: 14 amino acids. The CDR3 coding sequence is TGTGCCAGTAGTATTTTGGAGATTAATCAGCCCCAGCATTTT. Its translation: CASSILEINQPQHF. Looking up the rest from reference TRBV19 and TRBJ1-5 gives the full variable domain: DGGITQSPKYLFRKEGQNVTLSCEQNLNHDAMYWYRQDPGQGLRLIYYSQIVNDFQKGDIAEGYSVSREKKESFPLTVTSAQKNPTAFYLCASSILEINQPQHFGDGTRLSIL.

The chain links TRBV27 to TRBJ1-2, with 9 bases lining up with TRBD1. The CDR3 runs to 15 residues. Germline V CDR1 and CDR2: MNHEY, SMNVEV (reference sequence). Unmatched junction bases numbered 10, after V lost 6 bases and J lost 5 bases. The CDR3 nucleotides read TGTGCCAGCAGGATCAAGGGACAGGGTGAATATGGCTACACCTTC. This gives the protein CASRIKGQGEYGYTF.

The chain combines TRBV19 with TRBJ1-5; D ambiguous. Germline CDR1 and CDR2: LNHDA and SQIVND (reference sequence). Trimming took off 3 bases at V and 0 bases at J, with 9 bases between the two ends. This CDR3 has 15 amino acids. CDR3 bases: TGTGCCAGTAGTATTTTAGACAATAGCAATCAGCCCCAGCATTTT. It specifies CASSILDNSNQPQHF.

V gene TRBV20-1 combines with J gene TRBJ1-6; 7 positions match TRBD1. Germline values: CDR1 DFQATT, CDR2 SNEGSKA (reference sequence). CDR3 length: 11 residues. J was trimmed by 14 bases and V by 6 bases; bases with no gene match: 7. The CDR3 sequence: CSALRGTTLHF. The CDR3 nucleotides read TGCAGTGCCCTCAGGGGGACGACCCTCCACTTT.

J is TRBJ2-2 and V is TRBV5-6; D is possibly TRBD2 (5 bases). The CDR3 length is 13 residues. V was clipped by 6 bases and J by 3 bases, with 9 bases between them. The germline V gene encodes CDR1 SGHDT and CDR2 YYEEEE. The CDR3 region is CASTWRDTGELFF. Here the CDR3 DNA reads TGTGCCAGCACCTGGCGGGACACCGGGGAGCTGTTTTTT. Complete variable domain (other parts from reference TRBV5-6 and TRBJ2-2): DAGVTQSPTHLIKTRGQQVTLRCSPKSGHDTVSWYQQALGQGPQFIFQYYEEEERQRGNFPDRFSGHQFPNYSSELNVNALLLGDSALYLCASTWRDTGELFFGEGSRLTVL.

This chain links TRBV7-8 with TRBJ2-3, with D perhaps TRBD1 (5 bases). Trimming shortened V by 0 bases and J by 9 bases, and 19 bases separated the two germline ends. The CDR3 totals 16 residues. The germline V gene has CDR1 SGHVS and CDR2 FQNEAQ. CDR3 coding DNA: TGTGCCAGCAGCTTAGCGGCCCTATCCCAGGGTGGCACGCAGTATTTT. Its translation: CASSLAALSQGGTQYF. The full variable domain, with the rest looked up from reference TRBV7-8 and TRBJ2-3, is GAGVSQSPRYKVAKRGQDVALRCDPISGHVSLFWYQQALGQGPEFLTYFQNEAQLDKSGLPSDRFFAERPEGSVSTLKIQRTQQEDSAVYLCASSLAALSQGGTQYFGPGTRLTVL.

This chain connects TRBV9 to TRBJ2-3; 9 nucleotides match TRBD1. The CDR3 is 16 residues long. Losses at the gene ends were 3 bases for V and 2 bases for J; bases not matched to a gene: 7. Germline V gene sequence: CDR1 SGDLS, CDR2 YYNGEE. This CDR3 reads CASSDRDRDFTDTQYF. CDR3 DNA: TGTGCCAGCAGCGACCGGGACAGGGACTTCACAGATACGCAGTATTTT.